One and the same sample provided the 6 T cell receptor beta chains below, sequenced in a study of tumor-infiltrating lymphocytes in oesophageal squamous cell carcinoma. TCRdb independently ran MiXCR on the PCR reads; one entry per CDR3 protein. The sample lists some 15,000 distinct CDR3 sequences, around 47% occurring once. Sequencing input: blood. These TCRs come from a male donor with esophageal squamous cell carcinoma.

This rearrangement joins TRBV7-2 to TRBJ2-7; TRBD2 aligns across 12 bases. The CDR3 is 18 residues long. From germline, CDR1 is SGHTA and CDR2 FQGNSA. With 5 bases clipped from V and 0 bases from J, the junction kept 11 bases outside the gene matches. The CDR3 DNA reads as TGTGCCAGCAGCCTTAGGTTTCCGACTAGCGGGAGCTCCTACGAGCAGTACTTC. As protein: CASSLRFPTSGSSYEQYF.

This clonotype was picked up many times. Since a much larger clone is just one base distant, this may be a read error. The rearrangement links TRBV2 to TRBJ2-1, with a weak D call TRBD1 (5 bases). The J call may be wrong; the DNA end is better matched by TRBJ2-7. CDR1 and CDR2 from the germline V gene are SNHLY and FYNNEI. This CDR3 has 17 amino acids. DNA of the CDR3: TGTGCCAGCAGTGACCAGACAGCTAAGAGCTCCTACAATGAGCAGTACTTC. This encodes CASSDQTAKSSYNEQYF.

In regard to this clonotype: A junction end diverges from the germline sequence, so it may reflect a read error. The CDR3 loop reads CASSYSRVSPLHF. The CDR3 DNA follows: TGTGCCAGCAGTTACTCAAGGGTTTCACCCCTCCACTTC. The V call is TRBV6-2 or TRBV6-3, the J call TRBJ2-4; D is undetermined. The CDR3 is 13 amino acids. Germline assignment: CDR1 MNHEY and CDR2 SVGEGT.

This chain joins TRBV6-1 and TRBJ1-1; D unclear. CDR1 and CDR2 (germline): MNHNS, SASEGT. This CDR3 spans 15 amino acids. Trimming removed 7 bases from V and 1 base from J, with 16 bases in between. The DNA of the CDR3 is TGTGCCAGCATAGACTTAGGTACGACGAACACTGAAGCTTTCTTT. As protein: CASIDLGTTNTEAFF.

This chain joins TRBV28 and TRBJ2-7; D remains unclear. Trimming removed 6 bases at V and 1 base at J, with 10 bases between. Germline values: CDR1 MDHEN, CDR2 SYDVKM. The CDR3 runs to 13 residues. The CDR3 region is CASSPPVSYEQYF. In DNA, the CDR3 is TGTGCCAGCAGCCCTCCAGTATCCTACGAGCAGTACTTC. Using reference TRBV28 and TRBJ2-7 for the parts outside the CDR3, the full variable domain is DVKVTQSSRYLVKRTGEKVFLECVQDMDHENMFWYRQDPGLGLRLIYFSYDVKMKEKGDIPEGYSVSREKKERFSLILESASTNQTSMYLCASSPPVSYEQYFGPGTRLTVT.

The rearrangement links TRBV7-2 to TRBJ2-3; D is unresolved. Trimming took off 2 bases at V and 6 bases at J, with 9 bases between the two ends. CDR1 and CDR2 (germline): SGHTA, FQGNSA. CDR3 size: 13 residues. The CDR3 DNA follows: TGTGCCAGCAGCTTACCGCAAGCGGATACGCAGTATTTT. This sequence encodes CASSLPQADTQYF.